These 24 T cell receptor beta chains originate from one sample sequenced in a study of blood T cell repertoires in COVID-19. Clones were sequenced by immunoSEQ multiplex PCR, and TCRdb holds only the in-frame ones, with some missing. In the table there are about 220,000 clones, 80% to 90% of which are singletons. Sequencing used PBMCs or T cells enriched from blood (not recorded which). The receptors stem from a woman aged 45 to 65 who had been exposed to COVID-19.

V gene TRBV5-4 combines with J gene TRBJ1-1; TRBD1 aligns across 7 bases. Germline V gene data show CDR1 as SGHNT and CDR2 as YYREEE (reference sequence). The CDR3 has 15 residues. V shed 2 bases, J shed 0 bases, and the junction held 4 bases outside the gene matches. CDR3 residues: CASSFFDRVNTEAFF. The CDR3 DNA follows: TGTGCCAGCAGCTTTTTCGACAGGGTGAACACTGAAGCTTTCTTT. The full variable domain, completed using reference TRBV5-4 and TRBJ1-1, is ETGVTQSPTHLIKTRGQQVTLRCSSQSGHNTVSWYQQALGQGPQFIFQYYREEENGRGNFPPRFSGLQFPNYSSELNVNALELDDSALYLCASSFFDRVNTEAFFGQGTRLTVV.

This sequence joins TRBV28 and TRBJ1-3, with no clear D. V lost 6 bases and J 8 bases, leaving 20 bases between the germline ends. The germline gives CDR1 MDHEN, CDR2 SYDVKM. This CDR3 is 15 amino acids long. The CDR3 region has the DNA TGTGCCAGCAGCCCCCCCGATCGGTTTGAGGACACCATATATTTT. It encodes CASSPPDRFEDTIYF.

The V and J genes are TRBV6-5 and TRBJ2-2, with 7 positions matching TRBD1. The V gene end was trimmed by 5 bases and the J gene end by 5 bases; junction bases not matched to a gene: 2. The CDR3 is 13 amino acids. The germline V gene has CDR1 MNHEY and CDR2 SVGAGI. The CDR3 region is CASSKQGTGELFF. Here the CDR3 DNA reads TGTGCCAGCAGTAAACAGGGGACCGGGGAGCTGTTTTTT.

This clone is a singleton in its sample. The rearrangement links TRBV30 to TRBJ2-6; 8 bases fit TRBD2. The CDR3 sequence is 15 residues long. V trimming: 5 bases; J trimming: 2 bases; junction bases outside the gene matches: 5. Germline CDR1 GTSNPN, CDR2 SVGIG (reference sequence). CDR3 sequence: CAWGREGTGANVLTF. The CDR3 DNA follows: TGTGCCTGGGGTCGGGAGGGAACTGGGGCCAACGTCCTGACTTTC.

This clone has a single count. The chain employs TRBV24-1 and TRBJ1-5, with D maybe TRBD1 (5 bases). With 0 bases removed from V and 7 bases from J, the gap between germline ends came to 6 bases. The CDR3 runs to 13 residues. Germline assignment: CDR1 KGHDR and CDR2 SFDVKD. CDR3: CATSDLQGQPQHF. As DNA, the CDR3 is TGTGCCACCAGTGATTTGCAGGGCCAGCCCCAGCATTTT.

The V and J genes are TRBV19 and TRBJ2-3; weak D call: TRBD2 (7 bases). Germline CDR1 reads LNHDA; CDR2 reads SQIVND (reference sequence). The V and J ends lost 6 bases and 8 bases respectively, with 24 bases between them. The CDR3 loop spans 16 amino acids. The CDR3 protein is CASRLFRGASGGTQYF. The CDR3, as DNA: TGTGCCAGTAGACTTTTTCGGGGGGCTTCGGGAGGTACGCAGTATTTT.

The gene calls are TRBV15 and TRBJ1-2; no firm D call. Trimming removed 1 base at V and 2 bases at J, with 8 bases between. This CDR3 has 14 residues. CDR1 is LNHNV, CDR2 YYDKDF, per germline (reference sequence). This CDR3 reads CATSRVEANYGYTF. The CDR3 DNA reads as TGTGCCACCAGCAGAGTTGAGGCGAACTATGGCTACACCTTC.

This chain links TRBV15 with TRBJ1-2; no clear D. The CDR3 runs 14 residues. V lost 1 base and J lost 8, with 14 bases in between. The V gene's germline CDR1 is LNHNV and CDR2 YYDKDF (reference sequence). The DNA of the CDR3 is TGTGCCACCAGCAGAGTAAACCCCGAGGAAGGCTACACCTTC. This codes for CATSRVNPEEGYTF. The full variable domain, with the rest looked up from reference TRBV15 and TRBJ1-2, is DAMVIQNPRYQVTQFGKPVTLSCSQTLNHNVMYWYQQKSSQAPKLLFHYYDKDFNNEADTPDNFQSRRPNTSFCFLDIRSPGLGDTAMYLCATSRVNPEEGYTFGSGTRLTVV.

This chain's CDR3 is CASSLAGGNTGELFF. The CDR3 bases are TGTGCCAGCAGCTTGGCGGGGGGGAACACCGGGGAGCTGTTTTTT. This chain uses TRBV5-5 with TRBJ2-2; 7 bases line up with TRBD2. The germline CDR1 and CDR2 sequences are SGHKS and YYEKEE (reference sequence). The trim removed 0 bases at V and 1 base at J, leaving 0 bases unmatched. The CDR3 totals 15 residues.

V usage is TRBV7-3 and J usage is TRBJ2-3, with 9 bases lining up with TRBD2. Germline lookup yields CDR1 SGHTA and CDR2 FQGTGA. CDR3 length: 20 amino acids. V was pared by 3 bases and J by 1 base, with 17 bases of the junction left unmatched. The CDR3, as DNA: TGTGCCAGCAGCTTCACCATGAGCGGGGGGCCCCATACCCGCACAGATACGCAGTATTTT. Translation gives CASSFTMSGGPHTRTDTQYF.

V is TRBV5-6 and J is TRBJ1-2; TRBD1 matches at 8 bases. This CDR3 is 13 amino acids long. From germline, CDR1 is SGHDT and CDR2 YYEEEE. V lost 4 bases and J lost 8; bases outside the gene matches: 7. CDR3 loop: CASSPTGELGYTF. CDR3 sequence (DNA): TGTGCCAGCAGCCCGACAGGGGAGCTCGGCTACACCTTC.

The genes are TRBV3-1 (or the pseudogene TRBV3-2) and TRBJ1-1; D unclear. The CDR3 totals 17 residues. V lost 0 bases and J lost 1, with 15 bases in between. The germline gives CDR1 LGHDT, CDR2 YNNKEL (reference sequence). In DNA form, the CDR3 reads TGTGCCAGCAGCCAAGAGGGCAGTTTAGTCGCGAACACTGAAGCTTTCTTT. It encodes CASSQEGSLVANTEAFF.

The chain uses TRBV7-2 and TRBJ1-5; 7 bases map to TRBD1. Germline assignment: CDR1 SGHTA and CDR2 FQGNSA. V trimming: 5 bases; J trimming: 3 bases; junction bases outside the gene matches: 10. There are 16 residues in the CDR3. The CDR3 DNA follows: TGTGCCAGCAGCCCCCATCCGACAGGGTACAATCAGCCCCAGCATTTT. It specifies CASSPHPTGYNQPQHF.

The chain links TRBV14 to TRBJ2-7; possibly TRBD2 for D (6 bases). The CDR3 runs 13 residues. CDR1 is SGHDN and CDR2 is FVKESK in the germline V gene. V lost 1 base and J lost 4, with 8 bases in between. CDR3 DNA sequence: TGTGCCAGCAGCCAAGCGGAGGGTTACGAGCAGTACTTC. This codes for CASSQAEGYEQYF.

This clone was seen more than once but under ten times. The chain carries TRBV11-2 and TRBJ2-7; D possibly corresponds to TRBD1 (5 bases). Germline V lookup: CDR1 SGHAT, CDR2 FQNNGV. V lost 5 bases and J lost 1, with 15 bases in between. This CDR3 comprises 15 residues. CDR3 protein: CASSARTYKSYEQYF. CDR3 nucleotide sequence: TGTGCCAGCAGCGCCCGGACATACAAGTCCTACGAGCAGTACTTC.

This chain connects TRBV28 to TRBJ2-7, with D perhaps matching TRBD2 (5 bases). Trimming took 6 bases from V and 2 from J, leaving 14 bases between them. CDR3 size: 14 residues. Germline assignment: CDR1 MDHEN and CDR2 SYDVKM. This CDR3 is CASRRAGETYEQYF. The CDR3 DNA is TGTGCCAGCAGGAGGGCTGGGGAGACCTACGAGCAGTACTTC.

The V call is TRBV5-1, the J call TRBJ1-1; perhaps TRBD1 as D (6 bases). V lost 0 bases and J 7 bases, leaving 25 bases between the germline ends. This CDR3 has 18 residues. Looked up from germline, CDR1 is SGHRS and CDR2 is YFSETQ. The CDR3 bases are TGCGCCAGCAGCTTGGACCCGGGATATGCGGGGGCGCCTAATGAAGCTTTCTTT. This codes for CASSLDPGYAGAPNEAFF.

The chain couples TRBV7-9 to TRBJ2-7, with TRBD1 matching over 8 bases. The CDR3 length is 15 residues. The V gene's germline CDR1 is SEHNR and CDR2 FQNEAQ (reference sequence). Unmatched junction bases numbered 6, after V lost 4 bases and J lost 1 base. CDR3 sequence reads: CASSSSRTGSYEQYF. The CDR3 DNA reads as TGTGCCAGCAGCTCATCTCGGACAGGGTCCTACGAGCAGTACTTC. The full variable domain, completed using reference TRBV7-9 and TRBJ2-7, is DTGVSQNPRHKITKRGQNVTFRCDPISEHNRLYWYRQTLGQGPEFLTYFQNEAQLEKSRLLSDRFSAERPKGSFSTLEIQRTEQGDSAMYLCASSSSRTGSYEQYFGPGTRLTVT.

The chain employs TRBV7-9 and TRBJ1-2, with D possibly matching TRBD1 (6 bases). V lost 5 bases and J lost 2, with 18 bases in between. Germline values: CDR1 SEHNR, CDR2 FQNEAQ (reference sequence). The CDR3 has 16 amino acids. The CDR3 loop reads CASSPIDRGANYGYTF. The CDR3 nucleotides read TGTGCCAGCAGCCCAATAGACCGGGGGGCGAACTATGGCTACACCTTC.

V and J are TRBV30 and TRBJ1-6; possible D gene TRBD1, 5 bases. This CDR3 region has 14 residues. Per the germline V gene, CDR1 is GTSNPN and CDR2 is SVGIG (reference sequence). V gave up 0 bases and J gave up 7 bases, with 10 bases separating them. CDR3 loop: CAWSVDSFNSPLHF. CDR3 coding DNA: TGTGCCTGGAGTGTAGACAGTTTCAATTCACCCCTCCACTTT. Combining the CDR3 with reference TRBV30 and TRBJ1-6 gives the whole variable domain SQTIHQWPATLVQPVGSPLSLECTVEGTSNPNLYWYRQAAGRGLQLLFYSVGIGQISSEVPQNLSASRPQDRQFILSSKKLLLSDSGFYLCAWSVDSFNSPLHFGNGTRLTVT.

This clone was seen a few times. This chain links TRBV4-2 with TRBJ2-1; possible D gene TRBD2, 7 bases. Deletions cut 0 bases from V and 7 bases from J, with 13 bases between. This CDR3 contains 15 residues. The germline gives CDR1 LGHNA, CDR2 YNFKEQ. CDR3 DNA: TGTGCCAGCAGCCAAGACCGGGGGGCCTGGAATGAGCAGTTCTTC. Its protein is CASSQDRGAWNEQFF.

The chain uses TRBV29-1 and TRBJ1-1; TRBD1 matches 7 bases. The junction had 11 bases not matched to a gene; V was cut back by 0 bases and J by 10 bases. The CDR3 extends over 14 amino acids. Looked up from germline, CDR1 is SQVTM and CDR2 is ANQGSEA. The CDR3 nucleotides read TGCAGCGTTGAAGATCGGGACAGTGCAGTTGGAGCTTTCTTT. It specifies CSVEDRDSAVGAFF.

The rearrangement links TRBV29-1 to TRBJ1-4, with D perhaps matching TRBD1 (5 bases). CDR1 SQVTM and CDR2 ANQGSEA come from the germline V gene. The V and J ends lost 4 bases and 0 bases respectively, with 12 bases between them. This CDR3 spans 15 amino acids. CDR3 amino acids: CSVASGPATNEKLFF. The DNA of the CDR3 is TGCAGCGTTGCGTCAGGGCCGGCAACTAATGAAAAACTGTTTTTT. Looking up the rest from reference TRBV29-1 and TRBJ1-4 gives the full variable domain: SAVISQKPSRDICQRGTSLTIQCQVDSQVTMMFWYRQQPGQSLTLIATANQGSEATYESGFVIDKFPISRPNLTFSTLTVSNMSPEDSSIYLCSVASGPATNEKLFFGSGTQLSVL.

This clone came up once. The rearrangement uses TRBV5-8 and TRBJ2-1; the match to TRBD2 covers 10 bases. V gave up 0 bases and J gave up 4 bases; unmatched junction bases: 7. Germline V gives CDR1 SGHTS, CDR2 YDEGEE. This CDR3 is 17 amino acids long. CDR3 bases: TGTGCCAGCAGCTTGGGGGCTAGCGGGGGCCCTTACAATGAGCAGTTCTTC. It yields the protein CASSLGASGGPYNEQFF.